This TCR beta chain originates from a study of shared clonotypes between healthy human individuals. Study outcomes and limitations: Researchers sampled blood only, noting tissue repertoires likely differ.

Deep was the level at which the assay was run. Each unsorted PBMC replicate got 300 ng genomic DNA, around 30,000 genomes. PBMC DNA, left unsorted, was sequenced on ten immunoSEQ deep assay plates. Data came from immunoSEQ multiplex PCR; TCRdb stores just in-frame clones and leaves some out. The data show 400,000 to 500,000 clones, less than 80% seen once. About this clone: No antigen is known for it.

Germline CDR1 LNHNV, CDR2 YYDKDF (reference sequence). After removal of 0 bases from V and 11 bases from J, the junction contained 11 bases not matched to a gene. The length of the CDR3 is 15 residues. The receptor was derived from a woman in her thirties or forties in good health. Some clones in this sample may be carry-over from other donors' samples. This chain uses TRBV15 with TRBJ1-2; 8 nucleotides align to TRBD1. Sequencing was carried out using PBMCs. CDR3 DNA: TGTGCCACCAGCAGAGACACGTGGGCAGGGGGCGCGTACACCTTC. It is translated as CATSRDTWAGGAYTF.